This T cell receptor (beta chain) was observed in a study of T cell changes during pregnancy in multiple sclerosis. Assay: immunoSEQ multiplex PCR; the TCRdb copy retains only in-frame clones and omits some. The table has 35,000 or so clones, about 92% seen once. CDR1 and CDR2 from the germline V gene are SGHNT and YYREEE (reference sequence). This CDR3 spans 14 amino acids. The V end was cut by 5 bases, the J end by 4 bases, with 16 bases between. This TCR came from a female donor in good health, enrolled as a control in a pregnancy study. Sequenced material: CD4+ T cells from peripheral blood mononuclear cells, taken after pregnancy. This chain connects TRBV5-4 to TRBJ2-7; TRBD2 might be the D (7 bases). In nucleotides, the CDR3 is TGTGCCAGCAGTTCCTCGGGGGGCGGGTACGAGCAGTACTTC. Its translation: CASSSSGGGYEQYF.